Presented here are 10 T cell receptor beta chains from one specimen sequenced in a study of T cell responses to AZD1222 COVID-19 vaccine. Libraries were prepared by immunoSEQ multiplex PCR; TCRdb keeps only in-frame clonotypes and omits some of them. Among tens of thousands of clones listed, 88% were seen once. This material consisted of peripheral blood, taken 28 days after the second AZD1222 dose. The receptors were sampled from an adult who received the AZD1222 COVID-19 vaccine.

This clone was detected a few times. This specimen includes other DNA sequences encoding the same CDR3. The chain couples TRBV12-3 or TRBV12-4 to TRBJ1-1; D perhaps matches TRBD1 (5 bases). V was clipped by 8 bases and J by 1 base, with 11 bases between them. The CDR3 spans 13 residues. CDR3 in DNA: TGTGCCAGCTCGGAGGGACCGAACACTGAAGCTTTCTTT. Protein sequence: CASSEGPNTEAFF.

This sequence joins TRBV6-4 and TRBJ1-5; 8 nucleotides line up with TRBD1. This CDR3 contains 14 residues. Germline trimming cut 4 bases from V and 6 bases from J; bases unmatched to any gene: 5. CDR1 MRHNA and CDR2 SNTAGT come from the germline V gene. DNA for the CDR3: TGTGCCAGCAGTGTGACAGGGGAGGGTCAGCCCCAGCATTTT. It encodes CASSVTGEGQPQHF.

CDR3 nucleotides: TGTGCCAGTAGTATGGCGGGAGTCGGCTCCTACGAGCAGTACTTC. Its protein product is CASSMAGVGSYEQYF. This chain connects TRBV19 to TRBJ2-7, with 7 bases identical to TRBD2. Losses at the gene ends were 3 bases for V and 0 bases for J; bases not matched to a gene: 5. Germline V gene sequence: CDR1 LNHDA, CDR2 SQIVND (reference sequence). This CDR3 region has 15 residues.

The V gene is TRBV30, the J gene TRBJ1-6, with a possible D match to TRBD1 (6 bases). This CDR3 is built from 14 residues. Between the trimmed V and J ends, which lost 2 bases and 4 bases, there was a span of 9 bases. In germline, CDR1 is GTSNPN, CDR2 SVGIG (reference sequence). CDR3 DNA sequence: TGTGCCTGGAGTCCCGGACAGTATAATTCACCCCTCCACTTT. It codes for CAWSPGQYNSPLHF. Variable domain in full (rest from reference TRBV30 and TRBJ1-6): SQTIHQWPATLVQPVGSPLSLECTVEGTSNPNLYWYRQAAGRGLQLLFYSVGIGQISSEVPQNLSASRPQDRQFILSSKKLLLSDSGFYLCAWSPGQYNSPLHFGNGTRLTVT.

The table lists this clone with a few counts. J is TRBJ2-3 and V is TRBV19; D gene unclear. Germline CDR1 and CDR2: LNHDA and SQIVND (reference sequence). Trimming left V 0 bases short and J 0 bases short, with 10 bases between. This CDR3 spans 16 amino acids. CDR3 DNA sequence: TGTGCCAGTAGTATAGATGGACCTCCTAGCACAGATACGCAGTATTTT. This codes for CASSIDGPPSTDTQYF.

The chain uses TRBV6-2 or TRBV6-3 and TRBJ1-4; 9 nucleotides align to TRBD1. V was clipped by 4 bases and J by 10 bases; unmatched bases: 7. The length of the CDR3 is 14 residues. Germline assignment: CDR1 MNHEY and CDR2 SVGEGT. The CDR3 sequence is CASSSRTGVRKLFF. DNA for the CDR3: TGTGCCAGCAGTTCTAGGACAGGGGTCCGAAAACTGTTTTTT.

The gene calls are TRBV11-2 and TRBJ1-2, with D hard to call. Germline loops: CDR1 SGHAT, CDR2 FQNNGV. The CDR3 covers 13 residues. V was clipped by 4 bases and J by 4 bases, with 10 bases between them. The CDR3 spells CASSSSILYGYTF. CDR3 nucleotide sequence: TGTGCCAGCAGCTCCTCCATTCTCTATGGCTACACCTTC.

With respect to this clone: At one of its ends the junction is not consistent with the germline gene, which may arise from a read error. This chain's CDR3 is CVSSTGTSEPSELFF. CDR3 DNA sequence: TGTGTCAGCAGTACCGGGACTAGTGAACCCAGCGAGCTGTTTTTT. The V and J genes are TRBV3-1 (or the pseudogene TRBV3-2) and TRBJ2-2, with 8 positions matching TRBD2. There are 15 residues in the CDR3. Germline loops: CDR1 LGHDT, CDR2 YNNKEL (reference sequence).

The chain uses TRBV18 and TRBJ1-1; 8 bases align to TRBD1. From germline, CDR1 is KGHSH and CDR2 LQKENI. The CDR3 consists of 15 residues. V was pared by 2 bases and J by 1 base, with 3 bases of the junction left unmatched. This CDR3 is CASSPDRGRNTEAFF. The DNA for the CDR3 is TGTGCCAGCTCACCAGACAGGGGTAGGAACACTGAAGCTTTCTTT.

The chain's CDR3 is CASRRVEGTGELFF. Written as DNA, the CDR3 is TGTGCCAGCAGGCGGGTGGAGGGGACCGGGGAGCTGTTTTTT. V and J are TRBV7-6 and TRBJ2-2; perhaps TRBD2 as D (6 bases). V gave up 6 bases and J gave up 5 bases, with 13 bases separating them. Germline CDR1 reads SGHVS; CDR2 reads FNYEAQ. This CDR3 region has 14 residues.